The T cell receptor beta chain described here comes from a study of CXCR3-negative and CXCR3-positive naive CD8 T cells. Study as a whole: Per-library TRB read counts averaged about 1.5 +/- 0.3 million, adding up to about 150 million in total.

Whole-study results and caveats: In naive cells, CXCR3-negative and CXCR3-positive subsets had similar TRBV-TRBJ usage; memory cells differed. Memory CD8+ cells had much lower diversity, and both naive subsets had comparably high diversity.

Of note for this clonotype: Its matching antigen is unknown.

The libraries of TRB cDNA were prepared using 5' RACE with UMI labels. For each CDR3 protein, TCRdb gives one entry from its re-call of the 5' RACE reads, without DNA. This sample carries tens of thousands of distinct CDR3 sequences, with more than 8.5% going to the ten biggest clones. CDR3 size: 15 residues. CDR1 SGHNT and CDR2 YENEEA come from the germline V gene. Material for sequencing was memory CD8+ T cells from blood. This TCR was recovered from a human donor in good health. Some clones in this sample may be carry-over from other donors' samples. This rearrangement joins TRBV11-3 to TRBJ2-1; TCRdb's D call, TRBD2, is unchecked because there is no DNA. CDR3 region: CASSLERGGLDEQFF.